This T cell receptor beta chain comes out of a study of blood T cell repertoires in COVID-19. Study at large: Some COVID-19 samples were acute and others convalescent; all came from the United States, Italy and Spain.

Germline V gives CDR1 LNHDA, CDR2 SQIVND (reference sequence). CDR3 length: 12 amino acids. V gave up 4 bases and J gave up 5 bases, with 8 bases separating them. Only in-frame clones appear in the TCRdb table, and some are missing; sequencing was by immunoSEQ multiplex PCR. The sample carries over 70,000 clones, around 82% recorded once. This TCR was recovered from a human donor in a cohort sampled during active COVID-19. V gene TRBV19 combines with J gene TRBJ1-1; TRBD1 might be the D (5 bases). Source material: peripheral blood. In DNA form, the CDR3 reads TGTGCCAGTAGTAGGGGGGGGACTGAAGCTTTCTTT. Its translation: CASSRGGTEAFF.